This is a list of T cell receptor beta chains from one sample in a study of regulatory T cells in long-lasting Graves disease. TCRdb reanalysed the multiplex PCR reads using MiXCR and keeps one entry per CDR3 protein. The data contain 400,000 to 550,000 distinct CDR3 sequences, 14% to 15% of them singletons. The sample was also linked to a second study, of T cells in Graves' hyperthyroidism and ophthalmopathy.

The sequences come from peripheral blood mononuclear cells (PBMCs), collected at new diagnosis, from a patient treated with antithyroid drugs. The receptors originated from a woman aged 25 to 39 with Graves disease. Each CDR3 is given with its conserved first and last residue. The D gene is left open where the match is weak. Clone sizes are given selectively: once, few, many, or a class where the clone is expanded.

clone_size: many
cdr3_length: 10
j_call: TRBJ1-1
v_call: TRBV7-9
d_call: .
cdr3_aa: CASRTTEAFF
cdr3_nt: TGTGCCAGCAGAACGACTGAAGCTTTCTTT

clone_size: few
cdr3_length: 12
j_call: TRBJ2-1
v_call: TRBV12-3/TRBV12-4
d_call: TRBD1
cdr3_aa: CAGSDRGLGQFF
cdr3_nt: TGTGCCGGCAGTGACAGGGGGCTCGGGCAGTTCTTC

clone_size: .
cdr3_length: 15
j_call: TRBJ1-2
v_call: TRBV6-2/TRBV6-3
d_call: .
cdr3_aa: CASIPDRRVNYGYTF
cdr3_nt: TGTGCCAGCATTCCCGACAGAAGAGTTAACTATGGCTACACCTTC

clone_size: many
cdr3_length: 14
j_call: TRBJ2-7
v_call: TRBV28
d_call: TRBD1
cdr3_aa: CASSMTGASYEQYF
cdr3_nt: TGTGCCAGCAGTATGACAGGGGCATCCTACGAGCAGTACTTC

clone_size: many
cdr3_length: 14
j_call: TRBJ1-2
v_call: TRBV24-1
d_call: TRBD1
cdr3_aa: CATSDVQGARGYTF
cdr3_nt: TGTGCCACCAGTGATGTCCAGGGGGCGAGAGGCTACACCTTC

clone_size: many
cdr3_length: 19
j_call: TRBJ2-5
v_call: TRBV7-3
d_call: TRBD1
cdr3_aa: CASSVTGGAGSSSQETQYF
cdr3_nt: TGTGCCAGCAGCGTGACAGGGGGCGCGGGTTCGTCAAGCCAAGAGACCCAGTACTTC

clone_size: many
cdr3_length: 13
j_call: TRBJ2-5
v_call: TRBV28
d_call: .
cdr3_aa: CASSQGTSETQYF
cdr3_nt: TGTGCCAGCAGCCAGGGGACTTCTGAGACCCAGTACTTC

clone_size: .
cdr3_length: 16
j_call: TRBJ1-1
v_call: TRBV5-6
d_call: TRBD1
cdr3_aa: CASSRPGQGDRTEAFF
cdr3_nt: TGTGCCAGCAGCCGACCGGGACAGGGGGATAGAACTGAAGCTTTCTTT

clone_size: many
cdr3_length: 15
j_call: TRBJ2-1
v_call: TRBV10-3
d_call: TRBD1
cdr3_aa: CAISERTGEKDEQFF
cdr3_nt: TGTGCCATCAGTGAGCGGACAGGGGAGAAGGATGAGCAGTTCTTC

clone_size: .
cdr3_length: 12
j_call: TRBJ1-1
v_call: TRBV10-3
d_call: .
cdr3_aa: CASSMMNAEAFF
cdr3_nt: TGTGCCTCCAGCATGATGAACGCTGAAGCTTTCTTT

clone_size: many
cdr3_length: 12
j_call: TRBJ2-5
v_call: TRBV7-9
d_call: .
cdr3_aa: CASSLVEETQYF
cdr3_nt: TGTGCCAGCAGCTTAGTCGAAGAGACCCAGTACTTC

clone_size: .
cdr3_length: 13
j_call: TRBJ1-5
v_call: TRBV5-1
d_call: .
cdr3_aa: CATGATSNQPQHF
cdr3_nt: TGCGCAACCGGGGCCACTAGCAATCAGCCCCAGCATTTT

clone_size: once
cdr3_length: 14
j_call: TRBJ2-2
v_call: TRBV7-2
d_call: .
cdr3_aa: CASSPFRGTGELFF
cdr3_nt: TGTGCCAGCAGCCCTTTCCGGGGCACCGGGGAGCTGTTTTTT

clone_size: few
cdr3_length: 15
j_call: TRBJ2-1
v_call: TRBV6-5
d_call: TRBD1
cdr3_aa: CASSYPSTGSNEQFF
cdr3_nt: TGTGCCAGCAGTTATCCATCGACAGGGAGCAATGAGCAGTTCTTC

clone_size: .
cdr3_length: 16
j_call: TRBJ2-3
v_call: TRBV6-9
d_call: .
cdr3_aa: CTSSYSGAWGMDTQYF
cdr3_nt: TGTACCAGCAGTTACTCAGGGGCGTGGGGAATGGATACGCAGTATTTT

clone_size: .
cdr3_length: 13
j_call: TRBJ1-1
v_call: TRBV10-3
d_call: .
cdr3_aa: CAIALTGNTEAFF
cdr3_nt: TGTGCCATCGCCCTGACGGGGAACACTGAAGCTTTCTTT

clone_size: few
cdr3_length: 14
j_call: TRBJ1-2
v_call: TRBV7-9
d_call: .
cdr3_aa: CASSLEVPNYGYTF
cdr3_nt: TGTGCCAGCAGCTTAGAGGTTCCCAACTATGGCTACACCTTC

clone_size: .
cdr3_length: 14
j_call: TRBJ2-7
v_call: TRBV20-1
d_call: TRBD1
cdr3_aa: CSARPWDRLEEQYF
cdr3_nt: TGCAGTGCTAGACCATGGGACAGGTTGGAGGAGCAGTACTTC

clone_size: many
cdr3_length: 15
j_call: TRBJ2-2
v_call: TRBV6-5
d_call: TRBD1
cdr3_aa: CASSSDEGDSGELFF
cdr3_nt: TGTGCCAGCAGTTCCGACGAGGGGGACAGCGGGGAGCTGTTTTTT

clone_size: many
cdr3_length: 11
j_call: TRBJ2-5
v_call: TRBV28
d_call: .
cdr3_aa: CASTQEVTQYF
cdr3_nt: TGTGCCAGCACTCAGGAGGTGACCCAGTACTTC

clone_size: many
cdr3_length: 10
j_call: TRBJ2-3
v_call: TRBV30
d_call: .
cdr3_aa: CACRLDTQYF
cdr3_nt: TGTGCCTGCCGGCTAGATACGCAGTATTTT

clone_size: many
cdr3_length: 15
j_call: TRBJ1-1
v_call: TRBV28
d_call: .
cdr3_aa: CASSLLKGGNTEAFF
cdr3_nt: TGTGCCAGCAGTTTATTGAAGGGGGGGAACACTGAAGCTTTCTTT